The clone carrying this TCR beta chain has just a few counts. The antigen remains unidentified. Assay: immunoSEQ multiplex PCR; the TCRdb copy retains only in-frame clones and omits some. Of fewer than 100,000 clones listed, roughly nine tenths were seen once; the top ten hold 0.5% to 0.55%. Germline V gene sequence: CDR1 SGHAT, CDR2 FQNNGV. With 7 bases clipped from V and 6 bases from J, the junction kept 21 bases outside the gene matches. There are 19 residues in the CDR3. This sample was included in a study of OX40 agonist ivuxolimab in advanced cancers. Study-wide background: Patients were dosed with the agonistic anti-OX40 (CD134) antibody ivuxolimab.

Points from the study as a whole: No antigen was identified for the clonally expanded peripheral T cells.

This chain uses TRBV11-2 with TRBJ2-1; 10 bases match TRBD2. This TCR derives from an adult with an advanced solid tumor such as melanoma, head and neck, liver or kidney cancer. This specimen consisted of CD4+ or CD8+ T cells sorted from blood, obtained in a trial of the OX40 agonist ivuxolimab. For the CDR3, the DNA is TGTGCCAGCACCACGCAAAGGACTCGACTAGCGGGTGGCTCCAATGAGCAGTTCTTC. It is translated as CASTTQRTRLAGGSNEQFF.